This T cell receptor (beta chain) derives from a study of blood T cell repertoires in COVID-19. Study-wide background: Whether acute or convalescent, the COVID-19 samples came from the United States, Italy and Spain. T cells, B-cell-depleted T cells, or PBMCs supplied cDNA or gDNA.

This CDR3 has 14 residues. Germline loops: CDR1 SGHAT, CDR2 FQNNGV. V was pared by 7 bases and J by 0 bases, with 12 bases between. Authors' methods: Amplification of reference gene primers provided the estimated nucleated cell counts. Measured with immunoSEQ multiplex PCR; TCRdb has only the in-frame clones, and not every one. That table is the source of V, J and clone size, and D and trimming were worked out from the DNA. The data hold about 300,000 clones, with around four fifths observed a single time. This clone occurred a few times. The rearrangement links TRBV11-2 to TRBJ1-1; D not certain. The clonotype comes from a woman between 45 and 65 years old with acute or convalescent COVID-19. Sample: peripheral blood. DNA for the CDR3: TGTGCCAGCACTATCAACCGTATGAACACTGAAGCTTTCTTT. This sequence encodes CASTINRMNTEAFF.